The 20 T cell receptor beta chains below come from one sample, sequenced in a study of blood T cell repertoires in COVID-19. Generated by immunoSEQ multiplex PCR, the TCRdb table keeps only in-frame clones and is missing some. In the table there are over 95,000 clones, around 88% of which are singletons. Sequenced material: peripheral blood. The receptor source for this set is a human donor with acute or convalescent COVID-19. The donor label of this sample is uncertain.

The CDR3 is CASSQDLVRSATNEKLFF. The CDR3 nucleotides are TGTGCCAGCAGCCAAGATTTGGTCAGGTCTGCAACTAATGAAAAACTGTTTTTT. V usage is TRBV14 and J usage is TRBJ1-4; D gene ambiguous. The CDR3 length is 18 residues. V lost 0 bases, J lost 0 bases, and 14 bases lay in between. Germline assignment: CDR1 SGHDN and CDR2 FVKESK.

This chain links TRBV6-2 or TRBV6-3 with TRBJ2-1; 8 bases fit TRBD2. Germline V CDR1 and CDR2: MNHEY, SVGEGT. V lost 6 bases to trimming and J lost 1 base; unmatched junction nucleotides: 5. The CDR3 is 15 residues long. The CDR3 bases are TGTGCCAGCAGCACCAGCGGGAGTTCCTACAATGAGCAGTTCTTC. The encoded protein is CASSTSGSSYNEQFF.

CDR3 sequence: CASKPGGLVTEAFF. DNA for the CDR3: TGCGCCAGCAAACCAGGAGGGCTCGTAACTGAAGCTTTCTTT. This chain uses TRBV5-1 with TRBJ1-1; D gene uncertain. The V end was cut by 6 bases, the J end by 5 bases, with 17 bases between. Looked up from germline, CDR1 is SGHRS and CDR2 is YFSETQ. The CDR3 loop spans 14 amino acids.

V usage is TRBV5-8 and J usage is TRBJ2-7; 7 nucleotides line up with TRBD1. The CDR3 sequence is 16 residues long. V shed 5 bases and J 0 bases; nucleotides not matched to a gene: 11. Germline V lookup: CDR1 SGHTS, CDR2 YDEGEE. CDR3 loop: CASSGSQGWSSYEQYF. Here the CDR3 DNA reads TGTGCCAGCAGTGGGTCACAGGGGTGGAGCTCCTACGAGCAGTACTTC.

The chain carries TRBV13 and TRBJ1-2; the D is unclear. Trimming pared 3 bases from V and 3 bases from J, leaving 8 bases between. The CDR3 is made up of 13 amino acids. CDR1 and CDR2 (germline): PRHDT, FYEKMQ (reference sequence). The CDR3 sequence is CASSFNSYYGYTF. Here the CDR3 DNA reads TGTGCCAGCAGCTTCAACAGCTACTATGGCTACACCTTC.

This chain connects TRBV20-1 to TRBJ1-5; D unresolved. Germline CDR1 and CDR2: DFQATT and SNEGSKA (reference sequence). CDR3 length: 16 amino acids. V lost 3 bases and J lost 4, with 19 bases in between. The CDR3 DNA is TGCAGTGCTAGTTTTATAGGCAGAGGAGGAAATCAGCCCCAGCATTTT. It codes for CSASFIGRGGNQPQHF.

The V and J genes are TRBV6-5 and TRBJ2-7; 9 nucleotides line up with TRBD1. CDR1 is MNHEY and CDR2 is SVGAGI in the germline V gene. The CDR3 sequence is 15 residues long. V was clipped by 6 bases and J by 4 bases; unmatched bases: 10. CDR3 DNA sequence: TGTGCCAGCAGGGATCCGGGACAGGGCCCTTACGAGCAGTACTTC. Protein product: CASRDPGQGPYEQYF.

The rearrangement joins TRBV7-2 to TRBJ2-5, with D tentatively TRBD1 (5 bases). Trimming took off 5 bases at V and 2 bases at J, with 9 bases between the two ends. CDR1 is SGHTA, CDR2 FQGNSA, per germline. The length of the CDR3 is 13 residues. CDR3 amino acids: CASSRQTQETQYF. The DNA for the CDR3 is TGTGCCAGCAGCCGACAGACTCAAGAGACCCAGTACTTC.

This clone was seen only once. The V call is TRBV9, the J call TRBJ2-6; D possibly corresponds to TRBD2 (6 bases). The CDR3 consists of 17 residues. Germline CDR1 is SGDLS and CDR2 is YYNGEE. Trimming cost V 0 bases and J 1 base, with 11 bases left between them. The CDR3 DNA is TGTGCCAGCAGCGTAGAGGCGGGATTTTCTGGGGCCAACGTCCTGACTTTC. Protein product: CASSVEAGFSGANVLTF.

The rearrangement links TRBV7-9 to TRBJ1-2, with D possibly TRBD1 on 6 matching bases. Germline V gene sequence: CDR1 SEHNR, CDR2 FQNEAQ (reference sequence). Trimming took off 7 bases at V and 4 bases at J, with 7 bases between the two ends. This CDR3 contains 11 residues. In DNA form, the CDR3 reads TGTGCCAGCACGGACAGCTATGGCTACACCTTC. Protein: CASTDSYGYTF.

The V and J genes are TRBV28 and TRBJ1-2; 9 bases are a match to TRBD1. The CDR3 extends over 14 amino acids. Germline assignment: CDR1 MDHEN and CDR2 SYDVKM. With 3 bases clipped from V and 7 bases from J, the junction kept 6 bases outside the gene matches. The CDR3 spells CASSFLTGGSGYTF. CDR3 bases: TGTGCCAGCAGTTTCCTTACAGGGGGCAGTGGCTACACCTTC.

The chain joins TRBV5-1 to TRBJ2-7; D may be TRBD2 (6 bases). There are 15 residues in the CDR3. Germline CDR1 SGHRS, CDR2 YFSETQ. Trimming pared 4 bases from V and 0 bases from J, leaving 14 bases between. The CDR3 spells CASSTGGVSSYEQYF. The CDR3, as DNA: TGCGCCAGCAGCACTGGAGGGGTTAGCTCCTACGAGCAGTACTTC.

The chain employs TRBV7-2 and TRBJ1-2; 9 bases are a match to TRBD1. Trimming at V came to 7 bases and at J to 8 bases, leaving 8 bases not matched to a gene. From germline, CDR1 is SGHTA and CDR2 FQGNSA. The CDR3 sequence is 13 residues long. CDR3 amino acids: CASTHRGLRGYTF. The CDR3 DNA follows: TGTGCCAGCACCCACAGGGGGCTAAGGGGCTACACCTTC.

This chain connects TRBV28 to TRBJ1-2, with D maybe TRBD1 (5 bases). The V end was cut by 3 bases, the J end by 8 bases, with 10 bases between. Per germline, CDR1 MDHEN and CDR2 SYDVKM. The CDR3 has 12 amino acids. For the CDR3, the DNA is TGTGCCAGCAGTTTTGGAGGGGACGGCTACACCTTC. This encodes CASSFGGDGYTF.

The chain carries TRBV12-3 or TRBV12-4 and TRBJ1-6, with 8 bases lining up with TRBD1. The V segment lost 10 bases and the J segment 7 bases; nucleotides outside the gene matches: 3. The CDR3 runs 12 residues. The CDR3 coding sequence is TGTGCCATAGGACAGGGAAATTCACCCCTCCACTTT. This gives the protein CAIGQGNSPLHF.

This clone was recorded once. V gene TRBV6-1 combines with J gene TRBJ1-5; D gene ambiguous. This CDR3 contains 13 residues. The germline V gene has CDR1 MNHNS and CDR2 SASEGT. The V end was cut by 2 bases, the J end by 1 base, with 3 bases between. The CDR3 DNA is TGTGCCAGCAGTGAAACAAGCAATCAGCCCCAGCATTTT. This encodes CASSETSNQPQHF.

This rearrangement joins TRBV21-1 to TRBJ1-5. TRBV21-1 corresponds to a pseudogene. CDR3 length: 14 amino acids. CDR3 in amino acids: CASTFNGGDQPQHF. The CDR3 coding sequence is TGTGCCAGCACCTTCAACGGGGGGGACCAGCCCCAGCATTTT.

This clone turned up a few times. J is TRBJ1-6 and V is TRBV7-9; TRBD1 might be the D (6 bases). V lost 4 bases and J 3 bases, leaving 10 bases between the germline ends. The CDR3 totals 15 residues. CDR1 SEHNR and CDR2 FQNEAQ come from the germline V gene (reference sequence). The CDR3 coding sequence is TGTGCCAGCAGCTCTCAGGGGAACTATAATTCACCCCTCCACTTT. Its translation: CASSSQGNYNSPLHF. Together with reference TRBV7-9 and TRBJ1-6, the CDR3 gives the full variable domain: DTGVSQNPRHKITKRGQNVTFRCDPISEHNRLYWYRQTLGQGPEFLTYFQNEAQLEKSRLLSDRFSAERPKGSFSTLEIQRTEQGDSAMYLCASSSQGNYNSPLHFGNGTRLTVT.

V and J are TRBV18 and TRBJ1-1; 8 positions agree with TRBD1. The germline gives CDR1 KGHSH, CDR2 LQKENI. This CDR3 contains 16 residues. After removal of 3 bases from V and 1 base from J, the junction contained 7 bases not matched to a gene. The CDR3 sequence is CASSPWIGQGNTEAFF. The DNA of the CDR3 is TGTGCCAGCTCACCTTGGATTGGACAGGGGAACACTGAAGCTTTCTTT. Supplemented by reference TRBV18 and TRBJ1-1, the full variable domain reads NAGVMQNPRHLVRRRGQEARLRCSPMKGHSHVYWYRQLPEEGLKFMVYLQKENIIDESGMPKERFSAEFPKEGPSILRIQQVVRGDSAAYFCASSPWIGQGNTEAFFGQGTRLTVV.

The V gene is TRBV4-1, the J gene TRBJ1-5; 10 bases align to TRBD1. This CDR3 spans 17 amino acids. Germline-derived CDR1 and CDR2 are MGHRA and YSYEKL. After removal of 3 bases from V and 7 bases from J, the junction contained 12 bases not matched to a gene. The CDR3 here is CASSQGTGQGLIQPQHF. CDR3 coding DNA: TGCGCCAGCAGCCAGGGTACGGGACAGGGGTTAATACAGCCCCAGCATTTT.